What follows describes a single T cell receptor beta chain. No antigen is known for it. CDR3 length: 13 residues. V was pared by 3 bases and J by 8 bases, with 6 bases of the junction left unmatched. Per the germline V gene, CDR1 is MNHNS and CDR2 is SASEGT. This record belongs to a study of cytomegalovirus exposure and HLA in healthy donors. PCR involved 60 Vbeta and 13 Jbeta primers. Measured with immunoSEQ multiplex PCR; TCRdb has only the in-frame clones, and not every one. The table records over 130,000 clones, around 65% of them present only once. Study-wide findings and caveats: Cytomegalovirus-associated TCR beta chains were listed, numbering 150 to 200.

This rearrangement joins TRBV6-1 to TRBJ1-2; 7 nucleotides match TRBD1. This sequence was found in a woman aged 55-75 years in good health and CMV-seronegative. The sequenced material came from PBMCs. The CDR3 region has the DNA TGTGCCAGCAGTGAGTTTCGACAGGGAGGCTACACCTTC. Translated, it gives CASSEFRQGGYTF.